This TCR beta chain came from a study of blood T cell repertoires in COVID-19. Study-level information: Donors in the United States, Italy and Spain gave samples during acute or convalescent COVID-19. T cells, B-cell-depleted T cells, or PBMCs provided the cDNA or gDNA that served as material.

This clone has only one observation. Original handling: It was from reference gene primer amplification that nucleated cell counts were estimated. This table comes from immunoSEQ multiplex PCR, and its TCRdb copy is limited to in-frame clones, with some not included. The V and J calls and clone size were taken over from that table, and D and trimming were inferred from the DNA. Of about 280,000 clones listed, around 80% are singletons. V gave up 1 base and J gave up 5 bases, with 10 bases separating them. The CDR3 sequence is 14 residues long. Germline CDR1 and CDR2: KGHDR and SFDVKD. Categorization into cohorts depended on clinical history that participants reported.

The gene calls are TRBV24-1 and TRBJ1-2; D may be TRBD1 (6 bases). Sequences were obtained from PBMCs or T cells enriched from blood (not recorded which). This TCR was sampled from a man aged 40-50 years who had been exposed to COVID-19. The CDR3 DNA reads as TGTGCCACCAGTGATTTTAGGCAGGGGTATGGCTACACCTTC. Protein sequence: CATSDFRQGYGYTF.